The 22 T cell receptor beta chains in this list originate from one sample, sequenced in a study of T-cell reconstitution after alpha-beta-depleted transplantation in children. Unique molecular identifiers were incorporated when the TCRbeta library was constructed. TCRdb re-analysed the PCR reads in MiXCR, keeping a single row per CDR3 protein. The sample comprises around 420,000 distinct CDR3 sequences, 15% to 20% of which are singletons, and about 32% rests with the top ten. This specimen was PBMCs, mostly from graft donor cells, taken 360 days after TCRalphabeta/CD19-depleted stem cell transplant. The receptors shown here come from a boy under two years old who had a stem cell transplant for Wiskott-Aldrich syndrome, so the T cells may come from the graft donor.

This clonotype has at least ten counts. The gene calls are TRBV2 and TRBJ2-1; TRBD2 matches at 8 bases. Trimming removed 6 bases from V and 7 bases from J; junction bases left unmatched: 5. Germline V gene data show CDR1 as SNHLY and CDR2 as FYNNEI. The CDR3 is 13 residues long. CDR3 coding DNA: TGTGCCAGCAGCAGACTAGCGCGGAATGAGCAGTTCTTC. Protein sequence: CASSRLARNEQFF.

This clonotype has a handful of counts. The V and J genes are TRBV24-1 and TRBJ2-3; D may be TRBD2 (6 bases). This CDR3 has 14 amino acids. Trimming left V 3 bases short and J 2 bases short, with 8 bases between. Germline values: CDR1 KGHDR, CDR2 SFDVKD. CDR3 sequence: CATSDPDYTDTQYF. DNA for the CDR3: TGTGCCACCAGTGATCCGGACTACACAGATACGCAGTATTTT.

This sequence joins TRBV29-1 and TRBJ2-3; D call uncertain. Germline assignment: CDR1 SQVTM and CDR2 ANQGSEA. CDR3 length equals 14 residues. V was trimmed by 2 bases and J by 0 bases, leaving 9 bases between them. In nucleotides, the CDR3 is TGCAGCGTTGAAAAGGGCGGTAGCACAGATACGCAGTATTTT. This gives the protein CSVEKGGSTDTQYF.

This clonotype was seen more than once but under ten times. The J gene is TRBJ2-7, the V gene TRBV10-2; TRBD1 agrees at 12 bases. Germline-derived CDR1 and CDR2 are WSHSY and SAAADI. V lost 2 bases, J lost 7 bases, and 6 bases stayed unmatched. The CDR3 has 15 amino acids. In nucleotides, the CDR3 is TGCGCCAGCAGTGAGCCGGGACAGGGGGCAGGGGAGCAGTACTTC. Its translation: CASSEPGQGAGEQYF.

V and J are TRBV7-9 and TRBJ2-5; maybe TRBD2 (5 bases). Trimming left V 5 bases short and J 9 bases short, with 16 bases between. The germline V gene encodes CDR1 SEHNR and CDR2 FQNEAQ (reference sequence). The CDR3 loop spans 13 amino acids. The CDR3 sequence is CASSRKEGPAQYF. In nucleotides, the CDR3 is TGTGCCAGCAGCCGGAAAGAGGGTCCGGCCCAGTACTTC.

This CDR3 reads CATSDSTSGRVGNEQFF. The DNA for the CDR3 is TGTGCCACCAGTGACTCGACTAGCGGGAGGGTCGGGAATGAGCAGTTCTTC. The chain uses TRBV24-1 and TRBJ2-1; 14 bases are shared with TRBD2. Trimming at V came to 4 bases and at J to 7 bases, leaving 8 bases not matched to a gene. Germline values: CDR1 KGHDR, CDR2 SFDVKD. This CDR3 spans 17 amino acids.

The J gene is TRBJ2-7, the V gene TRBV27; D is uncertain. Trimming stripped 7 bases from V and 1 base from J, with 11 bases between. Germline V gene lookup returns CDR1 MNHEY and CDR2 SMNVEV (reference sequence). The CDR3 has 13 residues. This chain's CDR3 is CASTALGSYEQYF. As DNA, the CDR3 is TGTGCCAGCACAGCGTTAGGGTCCTACGAGCAGTACTTC.

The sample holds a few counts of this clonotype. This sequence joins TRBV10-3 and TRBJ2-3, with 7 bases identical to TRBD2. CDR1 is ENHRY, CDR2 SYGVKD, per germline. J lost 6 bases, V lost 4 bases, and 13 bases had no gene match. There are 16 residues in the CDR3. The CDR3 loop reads CAISGASGVKSDTQYF. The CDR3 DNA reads TGTGCCATCAGTGGGGCTAGCGGCGTCAAGTCGGATACGCAGTATTTT.

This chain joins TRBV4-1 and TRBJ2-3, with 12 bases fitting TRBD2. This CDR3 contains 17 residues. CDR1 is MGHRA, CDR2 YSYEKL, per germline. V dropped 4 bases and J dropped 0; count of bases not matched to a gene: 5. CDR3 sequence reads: CASSRSLAGGSTDTQYF. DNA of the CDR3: TGCGCCAGCAGCCGATCACTAGCGGGAGGCAGCACAGATACGCAGTATTTT.

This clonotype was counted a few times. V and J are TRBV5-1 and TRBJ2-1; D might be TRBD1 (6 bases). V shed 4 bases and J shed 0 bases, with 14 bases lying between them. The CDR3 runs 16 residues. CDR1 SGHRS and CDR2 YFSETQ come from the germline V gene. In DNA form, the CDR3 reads TGCGCCAGCAGCCGTCGACAGGAGAGCTCCTACAATGAGCAGTTCTTC. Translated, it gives CASSRRQESSYNEQFF.

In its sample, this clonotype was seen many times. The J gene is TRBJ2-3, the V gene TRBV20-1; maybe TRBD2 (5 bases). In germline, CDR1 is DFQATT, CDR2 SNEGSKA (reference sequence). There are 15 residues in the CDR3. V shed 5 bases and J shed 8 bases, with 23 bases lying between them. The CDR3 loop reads CSAAPGSPTLATQYF. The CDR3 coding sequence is TGCAGTGCTGCCCCCGGATCCCCGACCCTAGCTACGCAGTATTTT.

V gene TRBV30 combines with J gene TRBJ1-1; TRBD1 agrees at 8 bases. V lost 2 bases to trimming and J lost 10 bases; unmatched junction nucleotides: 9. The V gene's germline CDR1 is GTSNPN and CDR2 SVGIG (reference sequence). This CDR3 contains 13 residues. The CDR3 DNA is TGTGCCTGGAGTCAGGGGGCGCGACTGGCAGCTTTCTTT. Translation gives CAWSQGARLAAFF.

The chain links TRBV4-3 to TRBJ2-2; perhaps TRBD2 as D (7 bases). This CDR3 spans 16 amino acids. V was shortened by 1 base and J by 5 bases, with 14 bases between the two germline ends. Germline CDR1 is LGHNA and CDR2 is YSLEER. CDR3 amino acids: CASSQGRGARTGELFF. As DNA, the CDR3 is TGCGCCAGCAGCCAAGGTCGGGGGGCGCGGACCGGGGAGCTGTTTTTT.

CDR3 in DNA: TGTGCCAGCAGTGAATTGTGGGGTACAGATACGCAGTATTTT. Its translation: CASSELWGTDTQYF. The V and J genes are TRBV25-1 and TRBJ2-3; D remains ambiguous. Trimming took 1 base from V and 3 from J, leaving 8 bases between them. The germline V gene encodes CDR1 MGHDK and CDR2 SYGVNS. The length of the CDR3 is 14 residues.

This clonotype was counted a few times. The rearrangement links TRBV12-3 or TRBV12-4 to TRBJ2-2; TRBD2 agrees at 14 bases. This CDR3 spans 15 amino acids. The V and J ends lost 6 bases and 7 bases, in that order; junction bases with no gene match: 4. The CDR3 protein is CASSQGLAGVGELFF. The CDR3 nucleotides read TGTGCCAGCAGCCAGGGACTAGCGGGAGTCGGGGAGCTGTTTTTT.

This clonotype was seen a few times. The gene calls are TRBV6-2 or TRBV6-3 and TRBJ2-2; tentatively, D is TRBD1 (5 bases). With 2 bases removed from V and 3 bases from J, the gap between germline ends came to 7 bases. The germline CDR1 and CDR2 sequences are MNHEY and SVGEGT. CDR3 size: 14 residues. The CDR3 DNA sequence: TGTGCCAGCAGTTACGTCAGGGACACCGGGGAGCTGTTTTTT. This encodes CASSYVRDTGELFF.

The CDR3, as DNA: TGTGCCAGCAGTTTATTACCCAGGGGCACTGAAGCTTTCTTT. It translates to CASSLLPRGTEAFF. The rearrangement joins TRBV27 to TRBJ1-1, with a possible D match to TRBD1 (6 bases). The germline gives CDR1 MNHEY, CDR2 SMNVEV (reference sequence). Trimming removed 1 base from V and 4 bases from J, with 10 bases in between. There are 14 residues in the CDR3.

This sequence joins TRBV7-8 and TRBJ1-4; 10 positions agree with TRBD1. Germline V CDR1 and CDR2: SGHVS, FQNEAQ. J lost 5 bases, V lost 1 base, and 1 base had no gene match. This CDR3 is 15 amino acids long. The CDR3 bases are TGTGCCAGCAGCTTAGTGACAGGGGGCAATGAAAAACTGTTTTTT. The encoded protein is CASSLVTGGNEKLFF.

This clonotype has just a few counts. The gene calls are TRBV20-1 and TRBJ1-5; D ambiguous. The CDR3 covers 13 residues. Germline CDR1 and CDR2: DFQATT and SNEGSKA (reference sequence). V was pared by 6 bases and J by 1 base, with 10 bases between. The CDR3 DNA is TGCAGTGCAGCACTGGACAGCAATCAGCCCCAGCATTTT. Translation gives CSAALDSNQPQHF.

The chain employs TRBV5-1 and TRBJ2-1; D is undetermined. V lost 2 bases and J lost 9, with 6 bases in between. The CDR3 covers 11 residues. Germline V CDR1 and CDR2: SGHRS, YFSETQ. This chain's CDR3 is CASSFDTEQFF. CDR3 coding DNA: TGCGCCAGCAGCTTTGATACTGAGCAGTTCTTC. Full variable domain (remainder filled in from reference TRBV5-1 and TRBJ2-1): KAGVTQTPRYLIKTRGQQVTLSCSPISGHRSVSWYQQTPGQGLQFLFEYFSETQRNKGNFPGRFSGRQFSNSRSEMNVSTLELGDSALYLCASSFDTEQFFGPGTRLTVL.

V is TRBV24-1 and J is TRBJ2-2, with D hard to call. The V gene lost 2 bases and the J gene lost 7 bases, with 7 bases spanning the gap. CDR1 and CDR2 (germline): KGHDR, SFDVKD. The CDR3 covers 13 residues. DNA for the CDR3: TGTGCCACCAGTGATTATCTTTTCGGGGAGCTGTTTTTT. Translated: CATSDYLFGELFF.

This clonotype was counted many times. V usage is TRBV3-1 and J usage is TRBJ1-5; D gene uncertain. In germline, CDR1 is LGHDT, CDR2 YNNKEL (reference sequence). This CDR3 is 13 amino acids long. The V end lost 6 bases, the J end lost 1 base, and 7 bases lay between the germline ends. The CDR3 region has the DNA TGTGCCAGCAGTCAGATGAGCAATCAGCCCCAGCATTTT. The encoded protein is CASSQMSNQPQHF. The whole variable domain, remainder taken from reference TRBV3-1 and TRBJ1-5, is DTAVSQTPKYLVTQMGNDKSIKCEQNLGHDTMYWYKQDSKKFLKIMFSYNNKELIINETVPNRFSPKSPDKAHLNLHINSLELGDSAVYFCASSQMSNQPQHFGDGTRLSIL.